What follows are 15 T cell receptor beta chains derived from one specimen sequenced in a study of PD-L1 blockade in urothelial cancer. Time point of the sample: peripheral blood 6 weeks after treatment start. Profiling relied on immunoSEQ multiplex PCR, and the TCRdb table lists in-frame clones only, not all of them. The sample comprises just under 45,000 clones, roughly four fifths of which are singletons, and less than 15% rests with the top ten. Sample: PBMCs, taken around atezolizumab (anti-PD-L1) treatment. The receptors here all came from a man in his fifties or sixties with urothelial cancer.

This clone has only a few counts. CDR3 sequence reads: CASSIHRVEDKNIQYF. CDR3 DNA: TGTGCCAGTAGTATTCACAGGGTGGAGGACAAAAACATTCAGTACTTC. The V and J genes are TRBV19 and TRBJ2-4, with TRBD1 as a possible D gene (6 bases). V was pared by 3 bases and J by 3 bases, with 15 bases between. There are 16 residues in the CDR3. Germline values: CDR1 LNHDA, CDR2 SQIVND (reference sequence).

This clone has only a few counts. In DNA form, the CDR3 reads TGTGCCAGCAGTGAATGGGACAGTCGACGAGGAGAGCAGTTCTTC. Residues: CASSEWDSRRGEQFF. The rearrangement joins TRBV25-1 to TRBJ2-1, with 7 bases lining up with TRBD1. Germline assignment: CDR1 MGHDK and CDR2 SYGVNS. Trimming cost V 1 base and J 10 bases; bases outside gene matches: 10. The CDR3 loop spans 15 amino acids.

This clone was seen just once. This chain uses TRBV28 with TRBJ1-5; 11 bases fit TRBD1. Per germline, CDR1 MDHEN and CDR2 SYDVKM. V was clipped by 5 bases and J by 9 bases; unmatched bases: 3. This CDR3 comprises 13 residues. CDR3 in DNA: TGTGCCAGCAGTGGACAGGGGGCGCGGCCCCAGCATTTT. Translating gives CASSGQGARPQHF.

The chain uses TRBV7-9 and TRBJ1-1; TRBD1 is a possible D gene (5 bases). With 1 base removed from V and 6 bases from J, the gap between germline ends came to 12 bases. This CDR3 comprises 14 residues. Per the germline V gene, CDR1 is SEHNR and CDR2 is FQNEAQ (reference sequence). In nucleotides, the CDR3 is TGTGCCAGCAGCTTAGTTCTAGGGGCGGCTGAAGCTTTCTTT. It yields the protein CASSLVLGAAEAFF. Using reference TRBV7-9 and TRBJ1-1 for the parts outside the CDR3, the full variable domain is DTGVSQNPRHKITKRGQNVTFRCDPISEHNRLYWYRQTLGQGPEFLTYFQNEAQLEKSRLLSDRFSAERPKGSFSTLEIQRTEQGDSAMYLCASSLVLGAAEAFFGQGTRLTVV.

The chain links TRBV5-8 to TRBJ2-3; 8 nucleotides match TRBD2. The V segment lost 3 bases and the J segment 4 bases; nucleotides outside the gene matches: 7. The length of the CDR3 is 15 residues. The germline V gene has CDR1 SGHTS and CDR2 YDEGEE. CDR3 DNA: TGTGCCAGCAGCTCAGCGGGGGTGAGGGCAGATACGCAGTATTTT. It translates to CASSSAGVRADTQYF.

This clone was seen once. The chain couples TRBV6-1 to TRBJ2-7; D perhaps matches TRBD2 (6 bases). The CDR3 covers 15 residues. V lost 4 bases to trimming and J lost 3 bases, with 16 bases between them. Looked up from germline, CDR1 is MNHNS and CDR2 is SASEGT. This chain's CDR3 is CASSGAPTGDYEQYF. CDR3 in DNA: TGTGCCAGCAGTGGGGCCCCCACGGGGGACTACGAGCAGTACTTC.

The DNA of the CDR3 is TGTGCCAGCAGTTTAAAAGTTGATGCTATGCGGGACAGGGCGTACTTC. Translated: CASSLKVDAMRDRAYF. The chain employs TRBV28 and TRBJ2-7; 9 nucleotides match TRBD1. The germline CDR1 and CDR2 sequences are MDHEN and SYDVKM. The V and J ends lost 2 bases and 12 bases, in that order; junction bases with no gene match: 17. The CDR3 is made up of 16 amino acids. The complete variable domain, with remaining parts taken from reference TRBV28 and TRBJ2-7, reads DVKVTQSSRYLVKRTGEKVFLECVQDMDHENMFWYRQDPGLGLRLIYFSYDVKMKEKGDIPEGYSVSREKKERFSLILESASTNQTSMYLCASSLKVDAMRDRAYFGPGTRLTVT.

The chain employs TRBV19 and TRBJ1-6, with 11 positions matching TRBD1. After removal of 4 bases from V and 8 bases from J, the junction contained 4 bases not matched to a gene. CDR3 length equals 15 residues. The germline V gene has CDR1 LNHDA and CDR2 SQIVND (reference sequence). The CDR3 is CASSSRTGGDSPLHF. In DNA form, the CDR3 reads TGTGCCAGTAGTAGCCGGACAGGGGGCGATTCACCCCTCCACTTT.

The rearrangement links TRBV11-2 to TRBJ2-1; 8 nucleotides align to TRBD2. J gave up 5 bases and V 3 bases, and 9 bases lay outside the gene matches. The germline V gene has CDR1 SGHAT and CDR2 FQNNGV. The CDR3 is 16 amino acids. As DNA, the CDR3 is TGTGCCAGCAGCTTTACATCAAGCGGGGGTCACAATGAGCAGTTCTTC. Protein: CASSFTSSGGHNEQFF.

The chain carries TRBV9 and TRBJ2-3, with TRBD2 as a possible D gene (6 bases). The CDR3 loop spans 15 amino acids. V lost 7 bases, J lost 1 base, and 16 bases lay in between. From germline, CDR1 is SGDLS and CDR2 YYNGEE. This chain's CDR3 is CASGRFGGGTDTQYF. For the CDR3, the DNA is TGTGCCAGCGGGCGATTCGGCGGGGGCACAGATACGCAGTATTTT. Together with reference TRBV9 and TRBJ2-3, the CDR3 gives the full variable domain: DSGVTQTPKHLITATGQRVTLRCSPRSGDLSVYWYQQSLDQGLQFLIQYYNGEERAKGNILERFSAQQFPDLHSELNLSSLELGDSALYFCASGRFGGGTDTQYFGPGTRLTVL.

This sequence joins TRBV14 and TRBJ1-2; unclear D gene. The CDR3 spans 15 residues. Trimming left V 0 bases short and J 6 bases short, with 14 bases between. The germline CDR1 and CDR2 sequences are SGHDN and FVKESK. In DNA, the CDR3 is TGTGCCAGCAGCCAAGACCCGAGGAACGCTCATGGCTACACCTTC. Amino acids: CASSQDPRNAHGYTF.

The chain has TRBV7-2 and TRBJ1-5; D is ambiguous. Germline V gene sequence: CDR1 SGHTA, CDR2 FQGNSA. V was clipped by 5 bases and J by 4 bases, with 9 bases between them. The CDR3 runs to 13 residues. The CDR3 spells CASSLRSNQPQHF. CDR3 nucleotide sequence: TGTGCCAGCAGCCTCCGCAGTAATCAGCCCCAGCATTTT.

As DNA, the CDR3 is TGTGCCAGCAGCTTGGGGAGAACCTCCTACGAGCAGTACTTC. Residues: CASSLGRTSYEQYF. This chain joins TRBV5-4 and TRBJ2-7; D not certain. V lost 0 bases, J lost 0 bases, and 7 bases lay in between. Germline V lookup: CDR1 SGHNT, CDR2 YYREEE (reference sequence). The CDR3 contains 14 residues.

The chain links TRBV27 to TRBJ2-1; 12 bases match TRBD1. This CDR3 spans 16 amino acids. V lost 5 bases to trimming and J lost 4 bases; unmatched junction nucleotides: 6. CDR1 and CDR2 from the germline V gene are MNHEY and SMNVEV (reference sequence). CDR3 nucleotides: TGTGCCAGCAGTGACGGGACAGGGGGCCTTTACAATGAGCAGTTCTTC. The encoded protein is CASSDGTGGLYNEQFF.

The chain carries TRBV7-8 and TRBJ2-7; the D is unclear. Germline V gene data show CDR1 as SGHVS and CDR2 as FQNEAQ. Trimming left V 1 base short and J 0 bases short, with 10 bases between. CDR3 length equals 15 residues. CDR3 DNA: TGTGCCAGCAGCTTAGGTGCAGGTTTCTCCTACGAGCAGTACTTC. As protein: CASSLGAGFSYEQYF.